Shown below are 22 T cell receptor beta chains from a single sample sequenced in a study of HIV-infected children after antiretroviral therapy interruption. Treatment meaning: PENTA 11 planned treatment interruption arm or continuous ART arm. RNA-based 3' RACE libraries used unique molecular identifiers. TCRdb recomputed calls from the 3' RACE reads with MiXCR, one row per CDR3 protein. The sample yields more than 75,000 distinct CDR3 sequences, less than 7% seen once. Specimen: CD45RA+ CD4+ T cells from PBMCs, pooled from several time points, collected from a donor given antiretroviral therapy, either interrupted or continuous. Subset indicated: naive CD4+ CD45RA+ CD45RO- T cells. The receptors stem from a pool of human donors with HIV.

The J gene is TRBJ2-7, the V gene TRBV6-5, with TRBD1 matching over 7 bases. The germline V gene encodes CDR1 MNHEY and CDR2 SVGAGI. This CDR3 is 11 amino acids long. V was clipped by 10 bases and J by 7 bases; unmatched bases: 7. CDR3 region: CATGTAREQYF. The DNA of the CDR3 is TGTGCCACAGGGACAGCGAGAGAGCAGTACTTC.

The sample holds many counts of this clonotype. This chain joins TRBV7-2 and TRBJ1-1; 10 nucleotides match TRBD1. The CDR3 is 15 amino acids. Germline values: CDR1 SGHTA, CDR2 FQGNSA. V shed 1 base and J 1 base; nucleotides not matched to a gene: 0. The DNA of the CDR3 is TGTGCCAGCAGCTTAGGGGACAGGGGGAACACTGAAGCTTTCTTT. Protein sequence: CASSLGDRGNTEAFF.

This clonotype was counted ten times or more. V usage is TRBV20-1 and J usage is TRBJ2-3; D might be TRBD1 or TRBD2, each matching 5 bases. V was shortened by 2 bases and J by 0 bases, with 12 bases between the two germline ends. CDR3 length equals 15 residues. CDR1 and CDR2 (germline): DFQATT, SNEGSKA (reference sequence). CDR3 nucleotide sequence: TGCAGTGCTAGACCCGGGACCTCTAGCACAGATACGCAGTATTTT. It specifies CSARPGTSSTDTQYF.

As DNA, the CDR3 is TGCAGTGCTCCCGGGACGGGGATCCGTGGCTACACCTTC. This gives the protein CSAPGTGIRGYTF. The chain uses TRBV20-1 and TRBJ1-2, with D possibly matching TRBD1 (5 bases). Germline-derived CDR1 and CDR2 are DFQATT and SNEGSKA (reference sequence). V was cut by 5 bases and J by 7 bases, with 17 bases left in between. The CDR3 is 13 residues long.

The chain employs TRBV2 and TRBJ2-6; 7 nucleotides match TRBD1. The germline CDR1 and CDR2 sequences are SNHLY and FYNNEI. Trimming at V came to 4 bases and at J to 4 bases, leaving 19 bases not matched to a gene. This CDR3 contains 20 residues. CDR3 sequence (DNA): TGTGCCAGCAGTGGGGTTTGGCTTTACCCAGGGACAGCCGGGGCCAACGTCCTGACTTTC. Protein: CASSGVWLYPGTAGANVLTF. Drawing the rest from reference TRBV2 and TRBJ2-6, the complete variable domain is EPEVTQTPSHQVTQMGQEVILRCVPISNHLYFYWYRQILGQKVEFLVSFYNNEISEKSEIFDDQFSVERPDGSNFTLKIRSTKLEDSAMYFCASSGVWLYPGTAGANVLTFGAGSRLTVL.

In this sample, this clonotype turned up a few times. This chain joins TRBV6-1 and TRBJ2-2; a weak D match, TRBD2 (7 bases). The V gene lost 10 bases and the J gene lost 0 bases, with 12 bases spanning the gap. CDR1 and CDR2 (germline): MNHNS, SASEGT. The CDR3 extends over 14 amino acids. The CDR3: CATGAGANTGELFF. The CDR3, as DNA: TGTGCCACGGGGGCGGGGGCGAACACCGGGGAGCTGTTTTTT.

The table lists this clonotype with many counts. CDR3 coding DNA: TGTGCCAGCAGCTCTTTCGGGGGGGCGAACACAGATACGCAGTATTTT. Its protein product is CASSSFGGANTDTQYF. The V and J genes are TRBV7-3 and TRBJ2-3; 8 bases are a match to TRBD2. CDR1 and CDR2 (germline): SGHTA, FQGTGA. This CDR3 is 16 amino acids long. Trimming at V came to 4 bases and at J to 2 bases, leaving 8 bases not matched to a gene.

This clonotype occurred many times. This sequence joins TRBV7-2 and TRBJ2-1; D unresolved. Trimming removed 4 bases from V and 8 bases from J, with 6 bases in between. The CDR3 is 11 residues long. Per germline, CDR1 SGHTA and CDR2 FQGNSA. The CDR3 region is CASSSLYEQFF. The CDR3 DNA sequence: TGTGCCAGCAGCTCCTTATATGAGCAGTTCTTC. Together with reference TRBV7-2 and TRBJ2-1, the CDR3 gives the full variable domain: GAGVSQSPSNKVTEKGKDVELRCDPISGHTALYWYRQSLGQGLEFLIYFQGNSAPDKSGLPSDRFSAERTGGSVSTLTIQRTQQEDSAVYLCASSSLYEQFFGPGTRLTVL.

This clonotype has only a few counts. This CDR3 is CASRLHQNTEAFF. CDR3 nucleotide sequence: TGTGCCAGCAGGTTACATCAGAACACTGAAGCTTTCTTT. J is TRBJ1-1 and V is TRBV6-6; the D is unclear. Germline assignment: CDR1 MNHNY and CDR2 SVGAGI (reference sequence). This CDR3 is built from 13 residues. The V and J ends lost 6 bases and 1 base respectively, with 9 bases between them.

There are many counts of this clonotype. The rearrangement uses TRBV6-5 and TRBJ2-7; perhaps TRBD2 as D (5 bases). Germline V CDR1 and CDR2: MNHEY, SVGAGI. The V and J ends lost 7 bases and 2 bases respectively, with 15 bases between them. CDR3 length: 14 residues. The DNA for the CDR3 is TGTGCCAGCAATAGAAGGACGGAGGCCTACGAGCAGTACTTC. Translated: CASNRRTEAYEQYF.

This clonotype was counted many times. The V call is TRBV10-3, the J call TRBJ1-6; D might be TRBD1 (6 bases). The CDR3 totals 14 residues. V shed 6 bases and J shed 6 bases, with 12 bases lying between them. CDR1 is ENHRY, CDR2 SYGVKD, per germline. The CDR3 loop is CAISLGQPNSPLHF. The CDR3, as DNA: TGTGCCATCAGCCTTGGACAGCCTAATTCACCCCTCCACTTT.

The J gene is TRBJ2-7, the V gene TRBV12-3 or TRBV12-4; D not resolved. The V end lost 5 bases, the J end lost 3 bases, and 14 bases lay between the germline ends. The CDR3 sequence is 14 residues long. The CDR3 loop is CASSDRASDYEQYF. CDR3 DNA: TGTGCCAGCAGTGACCGGGCCTCCGACTACGAGCAGTACTTC.

This clonotype came up many times. The chain couples TRBV6-1 to TRBJ1-2; a possible D gene is TRBD1 (5 bases). V lost 5 bases to trimming and J lost 8 bases, with 12 bases between them. This CDR3 is built from 12 residues. Germline lookup yields CDR1 MNHNS and CDR2 SASEGT. This CDR3 is CASSPREGGYTF. CDR3 DNA sequence: TGTGCCAGCAGTCCACGAGAGGGGGGCTACACCTTC.

This clonotype showed up many times. The chain links TRBV20-1 to TRBJ2-2; D gene unclear. Trimming took off 0 bases at V and 1 base at J, with 6 bases between the two ends. Germline V lookup: CDR1 DFQATT, CDR2 SNEGSKA (reference sequence). There are 14 residues in the CDR3. CDR3 nucleotides: TGCAGTGCTAGAGAGGGTGGGAACACCGGGGAGCTGTTTTTT. It is translated as CSAREGGNTGELFF.

The rearrangement joins TRBV20-1 to TRBJ1-2; the D gene is possibly TRBD1 (5 bases). CDR1 is DFQATT, CDR2 SNEGSKA, per germline (reference sequence). The germline V and J ends were trimmed by 0 bases and 4 bases, with 9 bases remaining between them. This CDR3 has 13 amino acids. CDR3 DNA: TGCAGTGCTAGAGAGACAGACCTCTATGGCTACACCTTC. It translates to CSARETDLYGYTF.

The CDR3: CASRGAGETQYF. The CDR3 coding sequence is TGTGCCAGCCGGGGGGCTGGGGAGACCCAGTACTTC. The chain is built from TRBV2 and TRBJ2-5, with a possible D match to TRBD2 (7 bases). The germline gives CDR1 SNHLY, CDR2 FYNNEI. V was pared by 8 bases and J by 5 bases, with 12 bases between. The CDR3 length is 12 residues.

The chain uses TRBV27 and TRBJ2-7, with D possibly called TRBD1 or TRBD2 (5 bases each). This CDR3 is built from 15 residues. V was trimmed by 3 bases and J by 3 bases, leaving 15 bases between them. Germline V gene data show CDR1 as MNHEY and CDR2 as SMNVEV (reference sequence). The CDR3 DNA follows: TGTGCCAGCAGTTTCGACAGCGGAGGAAGCTACGAGCAGTACTTC. The encoded protein is CASSFDSGGSYEQYF.

There are many counts of this clonotype. V usage is TRBV5-1 and J usage is TRBJ2-2; D ambiguous. Germline V gene data show CDR1 as SGHRS and CDR2 as YFSETQ. The ends were cut back, 1 base at V and 5 bases at J, with 6 bases in the middle. CDR3 length: 13 residues. Here the CDR3 reads CASSLSSTGELFF. The CDR3 DNA reads as TGCGCCAGCAGCTTGAGCAGTACCGGGGAGCTGTTTTTT.

At least ten counts were recorded for this clonotype. The chain combines TRBV29-1 with TRBJ2-5; D possibly corresponds to TRBD2 (5 bases). Germline CDR1 reads SQVTM; CDR2 reads ANQGSEA. Between the trimmed V and J ends, which lost 7 bases and 2 bases, there was a span of 17 bases. CDR3 size: 14 residues. CDR3 residues: CSARGRSQQETQYF. In DNA form, the CDR3 reads TGCAGCGCCCGAGGGCGCAGTCAACAAGAGACCCAGTACTTC. Supplemented by reference TRBV29-1 and TRBJ2-5, the full variable domain reads SAVISQKPSRDICQRGTSLTIQCQVDSQVTMMFWYRQQPGQSLTLIATANQGSEATYESGFVIDKFPISRPNLTFSTLTVSNMSPEDSSIYLCSARGRSQQETQYFGPGTRLLVL.

This clonotype has a count of ten or more. The chain joins TRBV20-1 to TRBJ2-7; 8 bases fit TRBD2. After removal of 5 bases from V and 7 bases from J, the junction contained 4 bases not matched to a gene. The length of the CDR3 is 11 residues. Germline CDR1 is DFQATT and CDR2 is SNEGSKA (reference sequence). Written as DNA, the CDR3 is TGCAGTGCTCGACTAGCGCGTGAGCAGTACTTC. As protein: CSARLAREQYF.

In this sample, this clonotype turned up many times. V gene TRBV29-1 combines with J gene TRBJ2-7, with 7 bases that match TRBD1. Per germline, CDR1 SQVTM and CDR2 ANQGSEA. Trimming at V came to 8 bases and at J to 3 bases, leaving 4 bases not matched to a gene. The CDR3 is 11 residues long. CDR3 nucleotide sequence: TGCAGCATCGGACAGGACTACGAGCAGTACTTC. Translating it yields CSIGQDYEQYF.

This sequence joins TRBV7-8 and TRBJ2-2; no clear D gene. V lost 6 bases to trimming and J lost 8 bases, with 10 bases between them. Per the germline V gene, CDR1 is SGHVS and CDR2 is FQNEAQ. The CDR3 covers 12 residues. The CDR3 is CASRDAPGELFF. CDR3 sequence (DNA): TGTGCCAGCAGGGATGCTCCGGGGGAGCTGTTTTTT.